This T cell receptor (beta chain) was identified in a study of T cells in Graves' hyperthyroidism and ophthalmopathy. The investigators amplified TCR beta CDR3 regions from RNA transcripts. A first-round RT-PCR of the TCR CDR3 used the HTBI primer set. TCRdb recomputed calls from the multiplex PCR reads with MiXCR, one row per CDR3 protein. In the table there are 500,000 or so distinct CDR3 sequences, 15% to 20% of which are singletons. Material for sequencing was blood. The receptor's source is a woman in her 30s with Graves' ophthalmopathy.

In DNA form, the CDR3 reads TGCAGCGTGTCATACGGGGGGCCCACTAACTATGGCTACACCTTC. This translates into CSVSYGGPTNYGYTF. The chain recombines TRBV29-1 with TRBJ1-2, with a possible D match to TRBD1 (6 bases). V was cut by 6 bases and J by 0 bases, with 17 bases left in between. Germline V gives CDR1 SQVTM, CDR2 ANQGSEA. The CDR3 runs 15 residues.